These T cell receptor beta chains were read from a single sample in a study of blood T cell repertoires in COVID-19. Using immunoSEQ multiplex PCR, the repertoire was profiled, and TCRdb retains in-frame clones only, with some absent. This table has 150,000 to 170,000 clones, about 79% appearing once. The sequenced sample was peripheral blood. The receptors here all came from a woman aged 60-70 years with acute or convalescent COVID-19. The CDR3 runs from the conserved cysteine through the conserved F or W. A D gene is named only where the DNA matches it firmly. The size of a clone is reported for some rows only, either as once, few or many, or as a class for expanded clones.

abundance	v_gene	d_gene	j_gene	CDR3aa	CDR3nt
NA	TRBV12-3/TRBV12-4	NA	TRBJ2-7	CASNSLGGQSVHF	TGTGCCAGCAACTCCCTCGGGGGACAGAGTGTTCACTTC
NA	TRBV11-1	TRBD1	TRBJ2-1	CASSKGQGWDEQFF	TGTGCCAGCAGCAAAGGACAGGGATGGGATGAGCAGTTCTTC
NA	TRBV10-3	NA	TRBJ1-3	CAISDPLRGGGGNTIYF	TGTGCCATCAGTGACCCCCTCCGGGGGGGAGGAGGAAACACCATATATTTT
NA	TRBV30	NA	TRBJ1-4	CAWTSKARAVEKLFF	TGTGCCTGGACATCTAAAGCGAGGGCTGTTGAAAAACTGTTTTTT
NA	TRBV11-1	TRBD1	TRBJ1-2	CASSSSGTGEGYTF	TGTGCCAGCAGCTCAAGTGGGACAGGGGAAGGCTACACCTTC
many	TRBV4-2	NA	TRBJ2-1	CASSPGSYNEQFF	TGTGCCAGCAGCCCCGGGTCTTACAATGAGCAGTTCTTC
NA	TRBV6-1	NA	TRBJ1-1	CASSELGGRTEAFF	TGTGCCAGCAGTGAACTGGGGGGACGAACTGAAGCTTTCTTT
NA	TRBV27	NA	TRBJ2-7	CASGLPDRQTYEQYF	TGTGCCAGCGGATTACCGGACAGACAGACCTACGAGCAGTACTTC
once	TRBV3-1/TRBV3-2	NA	TRBJ1-1	CASSNAGLNTEAFF	TGTGCCAGCAGCAACGCAGGGCTGAACACTGAAGCTTTCTTT
NA	TRBV13	TRBD1	TRBJ2-5	CASSIHQGVGQETQYF	TGTGCCAGCAGCATCCACCAGGGGGTGGGCCAAGAGACCCAGTACTTC
NA	TRBV6-5	NA	TRBJ2-3	CASSPNSDTQYF	TGTGCCAGCAGCCCCAACTCAGATACGCAGTATTTT
NA	TRBV6-5	NA	TRBJ1-6	CASSWGGDSPLHF	TGTGCCAGCAGTTGGGGGGGGGATTCACCCCTCCACTTT
few	TRBV5-1	NA	TRBJ1-1	CASSPYRAENTEAFF	TGCGCCAGCAGCCCCTACAGGGCGGAGAACACTGAAGCTTTCTTT
NA	TRBV6-6	NA	TRBJ1-3	CASSSVQSSGNTIYF	TGTGCCAGCAGTAGCGTCCAGAGCTCTGGAAACACCATATATTTT
NA	TRBV7-8	NA	TRBJ2-1	CASSLAGRGNEQFF	TGTGCCAGCAGCTTAGCGGGCAGGGGAAATGAGCAGTTCTTC
NA	TRBV5-1	TRBD1	TRBJ1-3	CASSLDRGVPGNTIYF	TGCGCCAGCAGTCTCGACAGGGGGGTTCCTGGAAACACCATATATTTT
NA	TRBV3-1/TRBV3-2	NA	TRBJ1-1	CASSAYRDVNTEAFF	TGTGCCAGCAGCGCGTACAGGGATGTGAACACTGAAGCTTTCTTT
NA	TRBV18	TRBD1	TRBJ1-1	CASSPTGQAFMNTEAFF	TGTGCCAGCTCACCGACCGGACAGGCCTTCATGAACACTGAAGCTTTCTTT
NA	TRBV28	NA	TRBJ1-2	CASSYAARSAGYGYTF	TGTGCCAGCAGCTACGCGGCCCGATCGGCGGGCTATGGCTACACCTTC
NA	TRBV3-1/TRBV3-2	TRBD1	TRBJ1-4	CASSYGQGEKLFF	TGTGCCAGCAGCTATGGACAGGGGGAAAAACTGTTTTTT
NA	TRBV30	NA	TRBJ1-2	CAWSVQGRGHYGYTF	TGTGCCTGGAGTGTACAGGGCAGGGGACACTATGGCTACACCTTC
NA	TRBV30	NA	TRBJ1-2	CAWSVLAQGGYTF	TGTGCCTGGAGTGTATTGGCGCAGGGTGGCTACACCTTC
NA	TRBV7-2	NA	TRBJ1-5	CASTQTGGQPQHF	TGTGCCAGCACCCAGACGGGGGGCCAGCCCCAGCATTTT
NA	TRBV18	TRBD1	TRBJ1-1	CASSRGTGPNTEAFF	TGTGCCAGCTCACGGGGGACAGGGCCTAACACTGAAGCTTTCTTT
NA	TRBV30	NA	TRBJ1-4	CAWSVAIGRLFF	TGTGCCTGGAGTGTAGCGATCGGGAGACTGTTTTTT
NA	TRBV6-1	NA	TRBJ1-2	CASSERQYYGYTF	TGTGCCAGCAGTGAGAGGCAGTACTATGGCTACACCTTC
NA	TRBV10-3	TRBD1	TRBJ1-1	CAFRDRVSTEAFF	TGTGCCTTCCGGGACAGGGTAAGCACTGAAGCTTTCTTT
few	TRBV10-3	NA	TRBJ1-2	CAISESTDYTF	TGTGCCATCAGTGAGTCGACAGACTACACCTTC
once	TRBV29-1	NA	TRBJ2-6	CSVDTGQSSGANVLTF	TGCAGCGTTGACACAGGACAAAGCTCTGGGGCCAACGTCCTGACTTTC
NA	TRBV3-1/TRBV3-2	NA	TRBJ1-4	CASSQYTGTNEKLFF	TGTGCCAGCAGCCAATATACAGGGACTAATGAAAAACTGTTTTTT
NA	TRBV4-2	NA	TRBJ1-5	CASSQDSRGSQPQHF	TGTGCCAGCAGCCAAGATAGCAGGGGATCTCAGCCCCAGCATTTT
NA	TRBV27	NA	TRBJ1-2	CASSLSKAEGSYYGYTF	TGTGCCAGCAGTTTATCTAAGGCGGAGGGGTCTTACTATGGCTACACCTTC
NA	TRBV6-5	NA	TRBJ1-2	CAGKTGLNYGYTF	TGTGCCGGCAAGACAGGACTTAACTATGGCTACACCTTC
NA	TRBV7-6	NA	TRBJ2-4	CASSLNRGNIQYF	TGTGCCAGCAGCTTAAACCGGGGAAACATTCAGTACTTC
once	TRBV29-1	TRBD2	TRBJ2-2	CSVRGTTNTGELFF	TGCAGCGTACGCGGGACTACAAACACCGGGGAGCTGTTTTTT
NA	TRBV9	NA	TRBJ1-5	CASSVDGSQPQHF	TGTGCCAGCAGCGTAGACGGGAGCCAGCCCCAGCATTTT
NA	TRBV9	NA	TRBJ1-2	CASSYEVADWHGYTF	TGTGCCAGCAGCTACGAGGTGGCCGATTGGCATGGCTACACCTTC
NA	TRBV5-6	TRBD1	TRBJ1-1	CASSQGQSWGAFF	TGTGCCAGCAGCCAGGGACAGTCCTGGGGAGCTTTCTTT
NA	TRBV2	NA	TRBJ1-3	CAMDSWDGNTIYF	TGTGCCATGGACAGCTGGGATGGAAACACCATATATTTT
NA	TRBV28	TRBD2	TRBJ2-1	CASRQSGAIGKFF	TGTGCCAGCAGACAAAGCGGGGCTATTGGGAAGTTCTTC
NA	TRBV5-4	NA	TRBJ1-6	CASSPGRNSPLHF	TGTGCCAGCAGCCCCGGGAGAAATTCACCCCTCCACTTT
NA	TRBV12-3/TRBV12-4	NA	TRBJ2-2	CASREQGSGELFF	TGTGCCAGCAGAGAGCAGGGGTCCGGGGAGCTGTTTTTT
NA	TRBV7-3	NA	TRBJ1-4	CASSLGATGKLFF	TGTGCCAGCAGCTTGGGAGCGACAGGAAAACTGTTTTTT
NA	TRBV2	TRBD1	TRBJ1-5	CASLRDRGPQPQHF	TGTGCCAGCCTTCGTGACAGGGGACCTCAGCCCCAGCATTTT
NA	TRBV9	NA	TRBJ1-4	CASSVNGQGKLFF	TGTGCCAGCAGCGTAAACGGCCAGGGCAAACTGTTTTTT